This TCR beta chain comes out of a study of blood T cell repertoires in COVID-19. CDR1 is MDHEN and CDR2 is SYDVKM in the germline V gene. This CDR3 is 15 amino acids long. Trimming pared 6 bases from V and 5 bases from J, leaving 19 bases between. Participant age was roughly 18 to 95 years, and participants resided in around 24 US areas. Assay used: immunoSEQ multiplex PCR; TCRdb lists only in-frame clones, some missing. The sample has about 250,000 clones; roughly 80% are singletons. The chain has TRBV28 and TRBJ1-2, with a weak D call TRBD1 (6 bases). The specimen was PBMCs or T cells enriched from blood (not recorded which). This clonotype was obtained from a woman aged 40 to 55 who had been exposed to COVID-19. This CDR3 reads CASSPGSGVLYGYTF. CDR3 nucleotides: TGTGCCAGCAGCCCCGGTTCAGGGGTCCTATATGGCTACACCTTC.